The following is a T cell receptor (beta chain) sequence with its context. The ends were cut back, 0 bases at V and 4 bases at J, with 13 bases in the middle. The CDR3 sequence is 16 residues long. The germline V gene has CDR1 ENHRY and CDR2 SYGVKD. The sample comes from a study of blood T cell repertoires in COVID-19. Study at large: Researchers got acute and convalescent COVID-19 samples from the United States, Italy and Spain. The cDNA or gDNA used as material had been derived from T cells, B-cell-depleted T cells, or PBMCs.

Per the study methods: Amplified reference gene primers provided the basis for estimating nucleated cell counts. Clones were read by immunoSEQ multiplex PCR, and TCRdb kept only the in-frame ones, dropping some. V and J calls and clone size are given by that table; D and trimming were obtained from the DNA. The sample includes 100,000 to 150,000 clones, approximately 81% seen only once; the top ten take 1.1% to 1.5%. This sequence originates from a man aged 55 to 70 with acute or convalescent COVID-19. Sequenced sample: peripheral blood. This chain links TRBV10-3 with TRBJ1-5; D possibly corresponds to TRBD1 (5 bases). The CDR3 here is CAISESFQGHNQPQHF. Written as DNA, the CDR3 is TGTGCCATCAGTGAGTCGTTTCAGGGTCATAATCAGCCCCAGCATTTT.